This entry describes one T cell receptor (beta chain). Its antigen remains unknown. Repertoires were generated with immunoSEQ multiplex PCR, while TCRdb's copy carries only in-frame clones and drops some. Of about 1.1 million clones detected, approximately 80% appear once; the ten largest clones hold 0.89%. Looked up from germline, CDR1 is GTSNPN and CDR2 is SVGIG (reference sequence). V was clipped by 4 bases and J by 6 bases, with 12 bases between them. The CDR3 runs 13 residues. This specimen belongs to a study of shared clonotypes between healthy human individuals. Overall study context: Per-donor plates numbered three CD4 naive, three CD4 memory, two CD8 naive and one CD8 memory.

Study observations and caveats: The sharing of 4% to 5.5% of naive CD4 clonotypes was seen across a handful of donors.

The receptor was derived from a man younger than 35 in good health. Some clones in this sample may be carry-over from other donors' samples. Input material: memory CD4+ T cells from PBMCs. Subset described: CD45RA-negative fraction. The V gene is TRBV30, the J gene TRBJ2-2, with D perhaps TRBD1 (6 bases). The CDR3 DNA follows: TGTGCCTGGACCCTACAGGGCGCCGGGGAGCTGTTTTTT. Translated: CAWTLQGAGELFF.